These T cell receptor beta chains were read from a single sample in a study of T cells in localized non-small cell lung cancer. Data came from immunoSEQ multiplex PCR; TCRdb stores just in-frame clones and leaves some out. Of approximately 25,000 clones in the sample, 90% were seen once. The sample in question was peripheral blood, obtained before any cancer treatment. Receptor source: a woman aged 35-75 years with stage I lung adenocarcinoma. Each CDR3 is given with its conserved first and last residue. The D gene is left open where the match is weak. Size is stated for part of the rows, as once, few or many counts, or as a class when the clone is expanded.

v_gene: TRBV18
d_gene: .
abundance: once
j_gene: TRBJ1-2
CDR3nt: TGTGCCAGCTCACCAACCCAGGACGGGAGACAATATGGCTACACCTTC
CDR3aa: CASSPTQDGRQYGYTF

v_gene: TRBV29-1
d_gene: .
abundance: few
j_gene: TRBJ2-1
CDR3nt: TGCAGCGTTGCTCCTAGCGAAAGGACAAGTGAGCAGTTCTTC
CDR3aa: CSVAPSERTSEQFF

v_gene: TRBV28
d_gene: TRBD2
abundance: .
j_gene: TRBJ2-3
CDR3nt: TGTGCCAGCAGTTTAGCCGTAGGGACTAGCGCTACGCAGTATTTT
CDR3aa: CASSLAVGTSATQYF

v_gene: TRBV9
d_gene: .
abundance: .
j_gene: TRBJ2-2
CDR3nt: TGTGCCAGCAGCGTACAGTGGCACGGGGAGCTGTTTTTT
CDR3aa: CASSVQWHGELFF

v_gene: TRBV30
d_gene: .
abundance: .
j_gene: TRBJ1-3
CDR3nt: TGTGCCTCTCTGGGGAAAACCATATATTTT
CDR3aa: CASLGKTIYF

v_gene: TRBV25-1
d_gene: .
abundance: once
j_gene: TRBJ1-2
CDR3nt: TGTGCCAGCAGTCCGGACGGAACCTATGGCTACACCTTC
CDR3aa: CASSPDGTYGYTF

v_gene: TRBV7-2
d_gene: .
abundance: .
j_gene: TRBJ2-7
CDR3nt: TGTGCCAGCAGCCCACAGGGTATTAACGAGCAGTACTTC
CDR3aa: CASSPQGINEQYF

v_gene: TRBV30
d_gene: .
abundance: .
j_gene: TRBJ1-1
CDR3nt: TGTGCCTTGTCCGCCCGGAGGGGGTACACTGAAGCTTTCTTT
CDR3aa: CALSARRGYTEAFF

v_gene: TRBV7-6
d_gene: TRBD1
abundance: .
j_gene: TRBJ1-1
CDR3nt: TGTGCCAGCAGCCCGACCACAGGGGGGGCGGCGAGGACTGAAGCTTTCTTT
CDR3aa: CASSPTTGGAARTEAFF

v_gene: TRBV9
d_gene: TRBD2
abundance: .
j_gene: TRBJ2-3
CDR3nt: TGTGCCAGCAGCGTGCCCACTAGCGGGAGTTGGGATACGCAGTATTTT
CDR3aa: CASSVPTSGSWDTQYF